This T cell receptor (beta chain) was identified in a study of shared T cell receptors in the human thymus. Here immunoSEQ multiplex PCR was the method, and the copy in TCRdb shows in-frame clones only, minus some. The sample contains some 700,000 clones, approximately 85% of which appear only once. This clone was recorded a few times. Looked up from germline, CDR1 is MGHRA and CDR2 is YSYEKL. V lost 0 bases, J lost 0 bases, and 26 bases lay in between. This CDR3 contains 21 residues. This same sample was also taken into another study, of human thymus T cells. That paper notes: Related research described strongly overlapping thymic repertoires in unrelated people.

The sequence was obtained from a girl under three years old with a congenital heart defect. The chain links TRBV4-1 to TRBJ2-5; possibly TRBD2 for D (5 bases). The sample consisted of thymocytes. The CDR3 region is CASSQDRDGRKGIRYQETQYF. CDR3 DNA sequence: TGCGCCAGCAGCCAAGATCGGGATGGGCGAAAGGGAATTAGGTACCAAGAGACCCAGTACTTC.